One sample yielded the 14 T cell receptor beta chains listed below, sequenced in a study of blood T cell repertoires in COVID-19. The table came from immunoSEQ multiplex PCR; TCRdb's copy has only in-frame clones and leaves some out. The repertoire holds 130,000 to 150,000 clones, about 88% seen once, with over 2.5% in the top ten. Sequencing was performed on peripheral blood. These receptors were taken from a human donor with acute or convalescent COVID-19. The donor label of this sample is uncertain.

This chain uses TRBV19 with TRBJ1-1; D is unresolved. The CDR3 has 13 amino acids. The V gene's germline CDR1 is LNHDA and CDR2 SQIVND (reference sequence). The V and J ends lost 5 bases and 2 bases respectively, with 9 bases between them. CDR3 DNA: TGTGCCAGTAGTGTAACAGTAAACACTGAAGCTTTCTTT. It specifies CASSVTVNTEAFF.

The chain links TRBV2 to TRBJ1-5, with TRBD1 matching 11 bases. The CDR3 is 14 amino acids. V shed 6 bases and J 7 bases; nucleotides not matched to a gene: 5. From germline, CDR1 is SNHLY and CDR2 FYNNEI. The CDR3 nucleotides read TGTGCCAGCAGCGTCGGACAGGGGGCACAGCCCCAGCATTTT. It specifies CASSVGQGAQPQHF.

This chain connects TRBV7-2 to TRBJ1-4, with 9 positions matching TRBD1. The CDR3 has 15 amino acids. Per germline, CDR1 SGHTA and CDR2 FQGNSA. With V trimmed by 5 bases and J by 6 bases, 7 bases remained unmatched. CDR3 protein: CASSISGQGDEKLFF. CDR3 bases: TGTGCCAGCAGCATATCGGGACAGGGTGATGAAAAACTGTTTTTT.

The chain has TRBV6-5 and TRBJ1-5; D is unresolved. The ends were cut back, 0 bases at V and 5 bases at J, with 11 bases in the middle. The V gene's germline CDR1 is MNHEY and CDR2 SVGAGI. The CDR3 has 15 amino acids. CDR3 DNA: TGTGCCAGCAGTTACTCATACAGTCCCGATCAGCCCCAGCATTTT. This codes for CASSYSYSPDQPQHF.

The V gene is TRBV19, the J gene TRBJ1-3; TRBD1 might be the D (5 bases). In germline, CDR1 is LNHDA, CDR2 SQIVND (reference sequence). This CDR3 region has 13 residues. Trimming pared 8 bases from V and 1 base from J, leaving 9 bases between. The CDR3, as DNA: TGTGCCAGTCGGGGGAGATCTGGAAACACCATATATTTT. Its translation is CASRGRSGNTIYF.

The CDR3 DNA sequence: TGTGCCAGCAGCTTAGCCAGGGCGGGGAACAATTCACCCCTCCACTTT. This translates into CASSLARAGNNSPLHF. The gene calls are TRBV7-2 and TRBJ1-6; weak D call: TRBD1 (5 bases). Deletions cut 0 bases from V and 7 bases from J, with 13 bases between. The CDR3 loop spans 16 amino acids. Germline V gives CDR1 SGHTA, CDR2 FQGNSA.

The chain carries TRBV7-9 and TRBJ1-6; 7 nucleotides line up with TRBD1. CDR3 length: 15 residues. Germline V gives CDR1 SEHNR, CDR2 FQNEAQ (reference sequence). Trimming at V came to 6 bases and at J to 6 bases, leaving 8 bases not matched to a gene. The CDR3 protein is CASRAEDRANSPLHF. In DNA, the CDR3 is TGTGCCAGCAGGGCGGAAGACAGGGCTAATTCACCCCTCCACTTT.

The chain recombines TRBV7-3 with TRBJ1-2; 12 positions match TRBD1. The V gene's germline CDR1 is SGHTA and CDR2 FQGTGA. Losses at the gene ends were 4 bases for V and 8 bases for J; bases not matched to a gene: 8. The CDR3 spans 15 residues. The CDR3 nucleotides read TGTGCCAGCAGCTGGTCGGGACAGGGGGCGGGAGGCTACACCTTC. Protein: CASSWSGQGAGGYTF.

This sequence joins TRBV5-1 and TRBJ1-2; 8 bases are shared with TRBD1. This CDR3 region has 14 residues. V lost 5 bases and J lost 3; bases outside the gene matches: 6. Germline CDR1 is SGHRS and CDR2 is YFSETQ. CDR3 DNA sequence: TGCGCCAGCAGTTTGACAGGGGTTGACTATGGCTACACCTTC. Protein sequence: CASSLTGVDYGYTF.

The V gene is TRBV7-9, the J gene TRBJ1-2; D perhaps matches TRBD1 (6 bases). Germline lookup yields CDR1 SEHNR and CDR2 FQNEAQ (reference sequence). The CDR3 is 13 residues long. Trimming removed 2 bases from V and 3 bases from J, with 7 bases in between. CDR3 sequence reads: CASSLPGDYGYTF. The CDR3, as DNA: TGTGCCAGCAGCTTACCAGGGGACTATGGCTACACCTTC.

The CDR3 region is CSASYPGQGGSYEQYF. CDR3 coding DNA: TGCAGTGCTAGTTACCCCGGACAGGGGGGCTCCTACGAGCAGTACTTC. The chain combines TRBV20-1 with TRBJ2-7; 10 bases match TRBD1. Germline CDR1 and CDR2: DFQATT and SNEGSKA (reference sequence). CDR3 length: 16 residues. The V and J ends lost 3 bases and 0 bases, in that order; junction bases with no gene match: 8.

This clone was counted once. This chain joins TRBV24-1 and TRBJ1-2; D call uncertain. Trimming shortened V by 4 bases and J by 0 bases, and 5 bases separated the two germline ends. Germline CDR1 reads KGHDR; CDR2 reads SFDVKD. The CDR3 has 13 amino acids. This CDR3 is CATSDPTNYGYTF. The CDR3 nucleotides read TGTGCCACCAGTGACCCTACTAACTATGGCTACACCTTC.

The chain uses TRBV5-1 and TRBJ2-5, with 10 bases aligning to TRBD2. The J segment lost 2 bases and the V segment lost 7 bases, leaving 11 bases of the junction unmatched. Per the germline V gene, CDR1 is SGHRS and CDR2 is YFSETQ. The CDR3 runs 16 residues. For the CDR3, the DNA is TGCGCCAGCGGACGGACTAGCGGAGGGAAACAAGAGACCCAGTACTTC. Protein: CASGRTSGGKQETQYF.

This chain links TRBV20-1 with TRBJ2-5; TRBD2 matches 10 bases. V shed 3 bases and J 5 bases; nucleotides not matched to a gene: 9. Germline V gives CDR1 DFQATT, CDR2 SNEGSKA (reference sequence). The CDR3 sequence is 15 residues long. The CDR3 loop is CSASWASGSPETQYF. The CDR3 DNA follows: TGCAGTGCTAGTTGGGCTAGCGGGAGCCCCGAGACCCAGTACTTC.